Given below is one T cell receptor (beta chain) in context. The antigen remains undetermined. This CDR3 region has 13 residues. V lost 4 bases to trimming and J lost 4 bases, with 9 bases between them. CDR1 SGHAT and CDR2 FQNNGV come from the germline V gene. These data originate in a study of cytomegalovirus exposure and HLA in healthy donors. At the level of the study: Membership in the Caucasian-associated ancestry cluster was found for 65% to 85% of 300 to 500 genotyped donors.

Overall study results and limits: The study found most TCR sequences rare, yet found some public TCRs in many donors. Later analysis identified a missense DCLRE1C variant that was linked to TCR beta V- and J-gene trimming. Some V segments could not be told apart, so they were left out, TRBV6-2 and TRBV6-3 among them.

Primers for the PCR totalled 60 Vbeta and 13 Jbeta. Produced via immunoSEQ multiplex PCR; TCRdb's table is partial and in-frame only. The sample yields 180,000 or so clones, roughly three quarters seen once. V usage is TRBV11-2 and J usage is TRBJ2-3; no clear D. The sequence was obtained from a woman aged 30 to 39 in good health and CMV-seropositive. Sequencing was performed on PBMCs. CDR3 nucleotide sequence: TGTGCCAGCAGCTCCGAGTTGGCAGATACGCAGTATTTT. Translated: CASSSELADTQYF. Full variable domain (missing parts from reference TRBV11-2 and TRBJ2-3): EAGVAQSPRYKIIEKRQSVAFWCNPISGHATLYWYQQILGQGPKLLIQFQNNGVVDDSQLPKDRFSAERLKGVDSTLKIQPAKLEDSAVYLCASSSELADTQYFGPGTRLTVL.